The 17 T cell receptor beta chains in this list originate from one sample, sequenced in a study of regulatory T cells in long-lasting Graves disease listed by TCRdb under 2021. Libraries came from multiplex PCR. The sequencer was an Illumina HiSeq 4000. TCR beta libraries were built with iRepertoire HTBI primers and Arm-PCR amplification of CDR3 regions. Starting from the raw public reads, TCRdb applied fastp trimming at Q25, assembled clones with MiXCR and retained in-frame beta chains. A single entry per CDR3 protein holds the most common genes and DNA from its merged rows. This sample comprises approximately 440,000 distinct CDR3 sequences, roughly a quarter of them detected only once. The ten top clones hold roughly 26% of the sample. What this sample's time point label stands for: persistent/refractory GD, antithyroid drugs over 5 years with positive TRAb. For both TCR sequencing and RNA sequencing, RNA was extracted from PBMCs using TRIzol.

Sequencing used peripheral blood mononuclear cells (PBMCs), obtained when the disease was refractory, from a patient treated with antithyroid drugs. The receptors were gathered from a female donor with Graves disease.

A note on this clonotype: Relative to the germline gene, one junction end is altered; a read error may explain this. The rearrangement links TRBV7-9 to TRBJ2-3; the D gene could be TRBD1 or TRBD2 (5 bases each). Germline lookup yields CDR1 SEHNR and CDR2 FQNEAQ (reference sequence). This CDR3 contains 15 residues. The CDR3 is CAGSSTGTSADTQYF. CDR3 nucleotides: TGTGCCGGCAGCTCAACCGGGACGTCTGCAGATACGCAGTATTTT.

In this sample, this clonotype turned up a few times. The genes are TRBV7-9 and TRBJ2-7, with 11 bases identical to TRBD2. V shed 2 bases and J 4 bases; nucleotides not matched to a gene: 13. CDR1 SEHNR and CDR2 FQNEAQ come from the germline V gene (reference sequence). The CDR3 is made up of 18 amino acids. This chain's CDR3 is CASSLHIPLAGGLYEQYF. Here the CDR3 DNA reads TGTGCCAGCAGCTTACACATCCCTCTAGCGGGAGGTCTGTACGAGCAGTACTTC.

The chain couples TRBV9 to TRBJ2-2; tentative D call: TRBD1 (7 bases). There are 18 residues in the CDR3. The V end was cut by 3 bases, the J end by 2 bases, with 20 bases between. Germline V gene lookup returns CDR1 SGDLS and CDR2 YYNGEE. CDR3 residues: CASSGAPWRGLNTGELFF. Written as DNA, the CDR3 is TGTGCCAGCAGCGGGGCCCCTTGGAGGGGGCTAAACACCGGGGAGCTGTTTTTT.

This clonotype appeared many times. V gene TRBV28 combines with J gene TRBJ1-4, with D hard to call. The CDR3 loop spans 13 amino acids. Looked up from germline, CDR1 is MDHEN and CDR2 is SYDVKM. Trimming left V 3 bases short and J 2 bases short, with 4 bases between. CDR3 coding DNA: TGTGCCAGCAGTTTCTCGACTAATGAAAAACTGTTTTTT. Its protein is CASSFSTNEKLFF.

The rearrangement links TRBV6-2 or TRBV6-3 to TRBJ2-1; D gene uncertain. V gave up 4 bases and J gave up 2 bases, with 24 bases separating them. Looked up from germline, CDR1 is MNHEY and CDR2 is SVGEGT. There are 19 residues in the CDR3. CDR3: CASSLFGQRPSIPYNEQFF. In DNA, the CDR3 is TGTGCCAGCAGTTTATTCGGTCAGAGACCCTCGATCCCCTACAATGAGCAGTTCTTC.

The CDR3 nucleotides are TGTGCCAGCAGTTACTCGGTCCAGTTCATCGATGGCTACACCTTC. Its translation is CASSYSVQFIDGYTF. V usage is TRBV6-5 and J usage is TRBJ1-2; D is undetermined. This CDR3 spans 15 amino acids. Germline loops: CDR1 MNHEY, CDR2 SVGAGI. The V end lost 0 bases, the J end lost 6 bases, and 14 bases lay between the germline ends.

This clonotype was recorded a few times. The chain employs TRBV3-1 and TRBJ2-7, with 14 bases matching TRBD2. CDR1 is LGHDT and CDR2 is YNNKEL in the germline V gene (reference sequence). Trimming at V came to 4 bases and at J to 5 bases, leaving 13 bases not matched to a gene. CDR3 length equals 18 residues. CDR3 in amino acids: CASSPRKTSGRGTHEQYF. In DNA form, the CDR3 reads TGTGCCAGCAGCCCCAGGAAGACTAGCGGGAGGGGGACCCACGAGCAGTACTTC.

This clonotype has at least ten counts. This chain uses TRBV11-2 with TRBJ2-7; the D gene could be TRBD1 or TRBD2 (5 bases each). Per the germline V gene, CDR1 is SGHAT and CDR2 is FQNNGV. This CDR3 region has 15 residues. Between the trimmed V and J ends, which lost 3 bases and 2 bases, there was a span of 14 bases. CDR3 sequence reads: CASSLSRGVAYEQYF. DNA for the CDR3: TGTGCCAGCAGCTTGAGTCGAGGGGTGGCCTACGAGCAGTACTTC.

The chain has TRBV19 and TRBJ1-5, with D unclear. This CDR3 has 14 residues. V lost 1 base, J lost 4 bases, and 8 bases lay in between. CDR1 LNHDA and CDR2 SQIVND come from the germline V gene (reference sequence). CDR3 loop: CASSIVIGNQPQHF. The DNA of the CDR3 is TGTGCCAGTAGTATAGTAATCGGGAATCAGCCCCAGCATTTT.

This clonotype occurred many times. This CDR3 is CASSLFEETQYF. CDR3 DNA: TGTGCCAGCAGCTTATTTGAAGAGACCCAGTACTTC. V is TRBV11-2 and J is TRBJ2-5, with D unclear. Trimming took 2 bases from V and 3 from J, leaving 4 bases between them. Germline values: CDR1 SGHAT, CDR2 FQNNGV. The CDR3 covers 12 residues. The variable domain in full, with the rest retrieved from reference TRBV11-2 and TRBJ2-5, is EAGVAQSPRYKIIEKRQSVAFWCNPISGHATLYWYQQILGQGPKLLIQFQNNGVVDDSQLPKDRFSAERLKGVDSTLKIQPAKLEDSAVYLCASSLFEETQYFGPGTRLLVL.

Concerning this clonotype itself: Since a much larger clone is just one base distant, this may be a read error. This chain connects TRBV12-3 or TRBV12-4 to TRBJ2-6; TRBD2 is a possible D gene (6 bases). CDR3 length: 15 amino acids. Trimming shortened V by 3 bases and J by 10 bases, and 16 bases separated the two germline ends. The CDR3 nucleotides read TGTGCCAGCAGTTTGGGGACTCTCCTCCGGAACGTCCTGACTTTC. The encoded protein is CASSLGTLLRNVLTF.

Remarks on this clonotype: One junction end disagrees with the germline gene, perhaps due to a read error. The chain links TRBV11-2 to TRBJ2-7, with 8 bases that match TRBD1. The CDR3 totals 15 residues. In germline, CDR1 is SGHAT, CDR2 FQNNGV. CDR3 coding DNA: TGTGCCAGCAGCCCCGGACAGGGAACCTCCCACGAGCAGAACTTC. Translation: CASSPGQGTSHEQNF.

This clonotype was seen a few times. The chain recombines TRBV2 with TRBJ1-3, with 9 nucleotides matching TRBD1. With 4 bases clipped from V and 1 base from J, the junction kept 5 bases outside the gene matches. CDR1 is SNHLY and CDR2 is FYNNEI in the germline V gene. The CDR3 loop spans 16 amino acids. For the CDR3, the DNA is TGTGCCAGCAGTGTGAGGACAGGGGCGTCTGGAAACACCATATATTTT. Residues: CASSVRTGASGNTIYF.

V gene TRBV20-1 combines with J gene TRBJ2-7; D is unresolved. The CDR3 has 15 residues. The ends were cut back, 6 bases at V and 4 bases at J, with 22 bases in the middle. Germline CDR1 reads DFQATT; CDR2 reads SNEGSKA (reference sequence). The CDR3 sequence is CSARSPTRTPYEQYF. The CDR3 nucleotides read TGCAGTGCCCGTAGCCCTACCAGGACGCCTTACGAGCAGTACTTC.

The V and J genes are TRBV9 and TRBJ1-2, with D uncertain. The V end was cut by 1 base, the J end by 4 bases, with 14 bases between. In germline, CDR1 is SGDLS, CDR2 YYNGEE. This CDR3 has 15 amino acids. The CDR3 here is CASSVSVRTSYGYTF. The CDR3 DNA sequence: TGTGCCAGCAGCGTATCGGTACGGACCTCCTATGGCTACACCTTC. Full variable domain (remainder filled in from reference TRBV9 and TRBJ1-2): DSGVTQTPKHLITATGQRVTLRCSPRSGDLSVYWYQQSLDQGLQFLIQYYNGEERAKGNILERFSAQQFPDLHSELNLSSLELGDSALYFCASSVSVRTSYGYTFGSGTRLTVV.

This clonotype has more than one count but fewer than ten. This chain joins TRBV5-1 and TRBJ1-1; D is unresolved. This CDR3 is built from 15 residues. V lost 4 bases and J lost 2, with 15 bases in between. Germline CDR1 reads SGHRS; CDR2 reads YFSETQ. Here the CDR3 reads CASSKDGPPNTEAFF. Written as DNA, the CDR3 is TGCGCCAGCAGCAAGGACGGACCCCCCAACACTGAAGCTTTCTTT.

A few counts support this clonotype. The V and J genes are TRBV4-1 and TRBJ2-2; 10 positions agree with TRBD2. There are 15 residues in the CDR3. After removal of 1 base from V and 6 bases from J, the junction contained 2 bases not matched to a gene. CDR1 is MGHRA, CDR2 YSYEKL, per germline. The CDR3 sequence is CASSQASGSPGELFF. CDR3 DNA: TGCGCCAGCAGCCAAGCTAGCGGGAGCCCCGGGGAGCTGTTTTTT.